This paragraph reports one TCR beta chain. Its specificity is unknown. The read is 3 residues too short to cover the CDR3 end, so that end is filled in from the germline J gene. Cervical HPV DNA detected by MY09/MY11 PCR, typed by dot-blot. immunoSEQ multiplex PCR used an average of approximately 1,300 ng genomic DNA. Sequencing used immunoSEQ multiplex PCR; TCRdb keeps in-frame clones, though not all of them. This repertoire includes more than 20,000 clones. The CDR3 is 16 amino acids. V dropped 2 bases and J dropped 0 bases, with 11 bases sitting between them. In germline, CDR1 is DFQATT, CDR2 SNEGSKA (reference sequence). This entry belongs to a study of T cells in women clearing cervical HPV infection. Whole-study context: HLA type could not be excluded as a confounder.

Overall study findings and caveats: CIN3+ cases had significantly higher TCR repertoire richness than controls, but evenness did not differ.

This receptor was identified in a woman aged 18 to 75 with a cervical HPV16 infection that either progressed to CIN3+ or cleared (not recorded which). The specimen was blood buffy coat. This chain links TRBV20-1 with TRBJ1-6, with TRBD1 as a possible D gene (6 bases). The part of the CDR3 DNA that was read is TGCAGTGCTAGACCGGAGGACAGCTCCTATAATTCACCC. Translation: CSARPEDSSYNSP. The whole CDR3 sequence is CSARPEDSSYNSPLHF.